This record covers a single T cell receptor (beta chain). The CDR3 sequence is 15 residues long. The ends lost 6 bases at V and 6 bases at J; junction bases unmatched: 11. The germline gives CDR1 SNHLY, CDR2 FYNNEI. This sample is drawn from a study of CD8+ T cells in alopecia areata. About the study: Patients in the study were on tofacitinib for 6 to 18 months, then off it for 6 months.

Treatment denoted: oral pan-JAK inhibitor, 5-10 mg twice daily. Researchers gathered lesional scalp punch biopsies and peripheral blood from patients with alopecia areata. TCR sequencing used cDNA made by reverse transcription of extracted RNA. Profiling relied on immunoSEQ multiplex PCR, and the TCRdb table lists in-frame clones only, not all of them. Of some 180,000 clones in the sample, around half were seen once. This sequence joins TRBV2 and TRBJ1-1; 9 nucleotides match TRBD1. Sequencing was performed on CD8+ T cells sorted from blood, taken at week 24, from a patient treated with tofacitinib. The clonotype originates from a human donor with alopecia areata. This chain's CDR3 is CASRVGTGSISEAFF. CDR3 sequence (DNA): TGTGCCAGCAGAGTAGGGACAGGGAGTATCTCTGAAGCTTTCTTT.